This entry features one T cell receptor (beta chain) sequence. This CDR3 has 15 residues. Trimming removed 1 base from V and 6 bases from J, with 14 bases in between. Germline V CDR1 and CDR2: SGHDT, YYEEEE. The protocol was immunoSEQ multiplex PCR, while the TCRdb copy is restricted to in-frame clones and leaves out a portion. Of over 200,000 clones detected, about nine tenths appear once; the ten largest clones hold 2% to 2.5%. The entry originates in a study of cytomegalovirus exposure and HLA in healthy donors. What was sequenced was PBMCs. The chain uses TRBV5-6 and TRBJ1-5; D is ambiguous. This TCR was recovered from a young woman in good health and CMV-seropositive. The CDR3 sequence: CASSLRFAGSQPQHF. The CDR3 DNA is TGTGCCAGCAGCTTGAGATTTGCGGGAAGTCAGCCCCAGCATTTT.